The following is a TCR beta chain sequence with its context. The germline CDR1 and CDR2 sequences are MNHNY and SVGAGI (reference sequence). The V gene lost 6 bases and the J gene lost 6 bases, with 18 bases spanning the gap. This CDR3 is built from 14 residues. This sample is drawn from a study of cytotoxic CD8 clonotypes in ibrutinib-treated CLL. TCRdb's table, derived via immunoSEQ multiplex PCR, lists solely in-frame clones and lacks some. In the table there are 150,000 to 200,000 clones, about 88% of which are singletons. The sequence came from a human donor with chronic lymphocytic leukemia. Sequencing used PBMCs, obtained at disease progression, from a patient treated with ibrutinib. The chain uses TRBV6-6 and TRBJ2-7; TRBD2 might be the D (5 bases). The CDR3 loop is CASRTGIHGTEQYF. The CDR3 nucleotides are TGTGCCAGCAGAACCGGGATCCACGGCACCGAGCAGTACTTC.